What follows are 24 T cell receptor beta chains derived from one specimen sequenced in a study of blood T cell repertoires in COVID-19. This table comes from immunoSEQ multiplex PCR, and its TCRdb copy is limited to in-frame clones, with some not included. The profile shows roughly 250,000 clones, approximately 81% of them singletons. The sample comprised peripheral blood. These receptors all stem from a man aged 35 to 55 with acute or convalescent COVID-19.

The CDR3 loop reads CASSQASYGYTF. Here the CDR3 DNA reads TGTGCCAGCAGCCAAGCCAGCTATGGCTACACCTTC. J is TRBJ1-2 and V is TRBV14, with D unresolved. This CDR3 has 12 amino acids. Trimming pared 1 base from V and 4 bases from J, leaving 4 bases between. Germline V lookup: CDR1 SGHDN, CDR2 FVKESK.

This clone was counted only a few times. The V and J genes are TRBV15 and TRBJ1-5; 10 bases are a match to TRBD1. The CDR3 extends over 20 amino acids. CDR1 is LNHNV and CDR2 is YYDKDF in the germline V gene (reference sequence). V lost 5 bases, J lost 2 bases, and 18 bases stayed unmatched. The CDR3 region is CATSVRLTGTGVEGNQPQHF. For the CDR3, the DNA is TGTGCCACCAGCGTACGCCTTACCGGGACAGGGGTGGAAGGCAATCAGCCCCAGCATTTT.

This clone is labeled medium-sized. This chain connects TRBV7-9 to TRBJ2-1; 13 nucleotides line up with TRBD2. The CDR3 is 17 residues long. Germline CDR1 and CDR2: SEHNR and FQNEAQ (reference sequence). Trimming removed 4 bases from V and 3 bases from J; junction bases left unmatched: 6. Here the CDR3 reads CASSSTSGGAIYNEQFF. CDR3 in DNA: TGTGCCAGCAGCTCAACTAGCGGGGGGGCCATCTACAATGAGCAGTTCTTC.

This chain connects TRBV5-1 to TRBJ1-2, with D possibly being TRBD1 (5 bases). Trimming pared 2 bases from V and 3 bases from J, leaving 17 bases between. Germline V gives CDR1 SGHRS, CDR2 YFSETQ. This CDR3 has 16 residues. CDR3 sequence reads: CASSFFADSYYYGYTF. The CDR3, as DNA: TGCGCCAGCAGCTTCTTCGCAGACAGTTACTACTATGGCTACACCTTC.

Comments on this clone: A junction end diverges from the germline sequence, so it may reflect a read error. This rearrangement joins TRBV7-3 to TRBJ2-3; 9 nucleotides align to TRBD2. Germline assignment: CDR1 SGHTA and CDR2 FQGTGA. The CDR3 runs to 15 residues. CDR3 loop: CASSLTSSGADTQYF. CDR3 DNA: TGTGCCAGCAGCCTAACCTCTAGCGGGGCAGATACGCAGTATTTT.

The rearrangement joins TRBV27 to TRBJ1-6; unclear D gene. This CDR3 region has 15 residues. With 5 bases removed from V and 7 bases from J, the gap between germline ends came to 15 bases. Germline CDR1 and CDR2: MNHEY and SMNVEV (reference sequence). CDR3: CASSPQPGINSPLHF. The CDR3 DNA follows: TGTGCCAGCAGTCCCCAGCCAGGAATAAATTCACCCCTCCACTTT.

The CDR3 nucleotides are TGCGCCAGCAGCCGAGGGGGCTTGGGGGACACCATATATTTT. Protein product: CASSRGGLGDTIYF. This sequence joins TRBV5-1 and TRBJ1-3, with 7 positions matching TRBD1. Germline CDR1 and CDR2: SGHRS and YFSETQ. The CDR3 is 14 residues long. With V trimmed by 4 bases and J by 8 bases, 9 bases remained unmatched.

This chain links TRBV19 with TRBJ1-2, with a possible D match to TRBD1 (5 bases). The CDR3 spans 13 residues. Germline V gene data show CDR1 as LNHDA and CDR2 as SQIVND (reference sequence). V lost 7 bases to trimming and J lost 7 bases, with 16 bases between them. CDR3 residues: CASTRQLVGGYTF. DNA of the CDR3: TGTGCCAGTACTCGACAGCTTGTAGGTGGCTACACCTTC.

The chain joins TRBV7-3 to TRBJ2-1; D unclear. The V gene's germline CDR1 is SGHTA and CDR2 FQGTGA. V gave up 2 bases and J gave up 8 bases, with 13 bases separating them. This CDR3 has 14 amino acids. The CDR3 protein is CASSLYGRLDEQFF. The CDR3 DNA follows: TGTGCCAGCAGCTTATACGGCAGGCTGGATGAGCAGTTCTTC.

This chain connects TRBV6-1 to TRBJ2-1, with unresolved D. Germline CDR1 is MNHNS and CDR2 is SASEGT. Deletions cut 3 bases from V and 8 bases from J, with 14 bases between. The CDR3 sequence is 14 residues long. CDR3 loop: CASSEFADFDEQFF. CDR3 nucleotides: TGTGCCAGCAGTGAGTTTGCCGACTTCGATGAGCAGTTCTTC.

This chain uses TRBV19 with TRBJ1-2; D possibly corresponds to TRBD1 (5 bases). The germline CDR1 and CDR2 sequences are LNHDA and SQIVND (reference sequence). Trimming removed 4 bases from V and 0 bases from J, with 21 bases in between. The CDR3 spans 18 residues. The DNA for the CDR3 is TGTGCCAGTAGTAGGTCTCGGGCAGGGATAGTATCTAACTATGGCTACACCTTC. Its translation is CASSRSRAGIVSNYGYTF.

The count of this clone is one. The V gene is TRBV29-1, the J gene TRBJ2-7; TRBD1 matches 10 bases. Germline V CDR1 and CDR2: SQVTM, ANQGSEA. This CDR3 has 12 amino acids. After removal of 7 bases from V and 4 bases from J, the junction contained 4 bases not matched to a gene. CDR3 region: CSARQGAYEQYF. The CDR3 region has the DNA TGCAGCGCCCGACAGGGGGCTTACGAGCAGTACTTC.

The chain combines TRBV6-2 or TRBV6-3 with TRBJ2-3; D is possibly TRBD2 (7 bases). Germline V gene data show CDR1 as MNHEY and CDR2 as SVGEGT. The CDR3 covers 17 residues. Deletions cut 4 bases from V and 5 bases from J, with 22 bases between. The CDR3 protein is CASSFGASGEGGDTQYF. The CDR3 region has the DNA TGTGCCAGCAGTTTTGGGGCTAGCGGCGAGGGGGGAGATACGCAGTATTTT.

Turning to this clone: Other DNA sequences in this specimen translate into the identical CDR3. DNA for the CDR3: TGTGCCAGCAGCCTTACAGGGGGCGACTATGGCTACACCTTC. Translating gives CASSLTGGDYGYTF. The rearrangement uses TRBV7-3 and TRBJ1-2; TRBD1 agrees at 9 bases. V trimming: 5 bases; J trimming: 3 bases; junction bases outside the gene matches: 4. Per germline, CDR1 SGHTA and CDR2 FQGTGA. The CDR3 loop spans 14 amino acids.

The rearrangement links TRBV19 to TRBJ1-2; 9 positions match TRBD1. CDR3 length: 13 residues. From germline, CDR1 is LNHDA and CDR2 SQIVND (reference sequence). V shed 11 bases and J 1 base; nucleotides not matched to a gene: 5. For the CDR3, the DNA is TGTGCCTCTGGGACAGGGTTTAACTATGGCTACACCTTC. It translates to CASGTGFNYGYTF.

The genes are TRBV27 and TRBJ1-2, with D possibly being TRBD1 (6 bases). The CDR3 consists of 15 residues. Per the germline V gene, CDR1 is MNHEY and CDR2 is SMNVEV (reference sequence). With 2 bases removed from V and 0 bases from J, the gap between germline ends came to 10 bases. The CDR3 sequence: CASSLRGGTNYGYTF. The CDR3 DNA sequence: TGTGCCAGCAGTTTAAGGGGGGGGACTAACTATGGCTACACCTTC.

The chain links TRBV6-1 to TRBJ1-6, with D possibly TRBD1 on 5 matching bases. CDR1 and CDR2 (germline): MNHNS, SASEGT. CDR3 size: 15 residues. Trimming shortened V by 2 bases and J by 7 bases, and 12 bases separated the two germline ends. As DNA, the CDR3 is TGTGCCAGCAGTGAACTTGGGGGGAGAAATTCACCCCTCCACTTT. It yields the protein CASSELGGRNSPLHF.

The chain recombines TRBV21-1 with TRBJ2-1; the table's D call, TRBD1, has no DNA check behind it. TRBV21-1 is a pseudogene segment. This CDR3 is built from 14 residues. Here the CDR3 DNA reads TGTGCCAGCAGCAAAGGAAGAATCCAGACAGAGCAGTTCTTC. This sequence encodes CASSKGRIQTEQFF.

The CDR3 loop reads CAWATGLGNTIYF. The CDR3 DNA follows: TGTGCCTGGGCCACAGGGTTAGGAAACACCATATATTTT. V usage is TRBV30 and J usage is TRBJ1-3; TRBD1 might be the D (6 bases). This CDR3 has 13 amino acids. Germline V lookup: CDR1 GTSNPN, CDR2 SVGIG (reference sequence). Trimming cost V 5 bases and J 4 bases, with 12 bases left between them. Supplemented by reference TRBV30 and TRBJ1-3, the full variable domain reads SQTIHQWPATLVQPVGSPLSLECTVEGTSNPNLYWYRQAAGRGLQLLFYSVGIGQISSEVPQNLSASRPQDRQFILSSKKLLLSDSGFYLCAWATGLGNTIYFGEGSWLTVV.

The chain is built from TRBV5-1 and TRBJ2-1, with a tentative D call TRBD2 (5 bases). CDR1 is SGHRS and CDR2 is YFSETQ in the germline V gene. With 4 bases removed from V and 9 bases from J, the gap between germline ends came to 20 bases. This CDR3 comprises 15 residues. CDR3 in DNA: TGCGCCAGCAGCCCCCCGAGTGGGCTAGCTGCTGAGCAGTTCTTC. Translated: CASSPPSGLAAEQFF.

J is TRBJ1-2 and V is TRBV28; 7 bases line up with TRBD1. V was pared by 2 bases and J by 4 bases, with 10 bases of the junction left unmatched. The CDR3 contains 16 residues. CDR1 is MDHEN, CDR2 SYDVKM, per germline. CDR3 amino acids: CASSLGGGGQAYGYTF. The CDR3 nucleotides are TGTGCCAGCAGTTTAGGGGGTGGTGGACAGGCCTATGGCTACACCTTC.

For this clone: The sample holds other DNA sequences that translate to the same CDR3. This chain uses TRBV5-6 with TRBJ1-2, with D perhaps matching TRBD1 (6 bases). Germline V CDR1 and CDR2: SGHDT, YYEEEE. The CDR3 is 14 residues long. The V and J ends lost 1 base and 3 bases respectively, with 10 bases between them. The CDR3 nucleotides read TGTGCCAGCAGCTTGCAACGACAGGACTATGGCTACACCTTC. Its protein is CASSLQRQDYGYTF.

The CDR3 sequence is CASSYPGGQPQHF. CDR3 DNA: TGTGCCAGCAGTTACCCAGGGGGCCAGCCCCAGCATTTT. The chain carries TRBV6-6 and TRBJ1-5; 8 positions match TRBD1. V lost 2 bases and J lost 7; bases outside the gene matches: 1. The CDR3 length is 13 residues. Germline CDR1 reads MNHNY; CDR2 reads SVGAGI (reference sequence).

The genes are TRBV5-1 and TRBJ2-5; 7 nucleotides match TRBD1. CDR3 length: 15 amino acids. CDR1 is SGHRS and CDR2 is YFSETQ in the germline V gene. The ends lost 2 bases at V and 2 bases at J; junction bases unmatched: 6. CDR3 bases: TGCGCCAGCAGCTTACCTTGGGGACAGCAAGAGACCCAGTACTTC. It is translated as CASSLPWGQQETQYF.